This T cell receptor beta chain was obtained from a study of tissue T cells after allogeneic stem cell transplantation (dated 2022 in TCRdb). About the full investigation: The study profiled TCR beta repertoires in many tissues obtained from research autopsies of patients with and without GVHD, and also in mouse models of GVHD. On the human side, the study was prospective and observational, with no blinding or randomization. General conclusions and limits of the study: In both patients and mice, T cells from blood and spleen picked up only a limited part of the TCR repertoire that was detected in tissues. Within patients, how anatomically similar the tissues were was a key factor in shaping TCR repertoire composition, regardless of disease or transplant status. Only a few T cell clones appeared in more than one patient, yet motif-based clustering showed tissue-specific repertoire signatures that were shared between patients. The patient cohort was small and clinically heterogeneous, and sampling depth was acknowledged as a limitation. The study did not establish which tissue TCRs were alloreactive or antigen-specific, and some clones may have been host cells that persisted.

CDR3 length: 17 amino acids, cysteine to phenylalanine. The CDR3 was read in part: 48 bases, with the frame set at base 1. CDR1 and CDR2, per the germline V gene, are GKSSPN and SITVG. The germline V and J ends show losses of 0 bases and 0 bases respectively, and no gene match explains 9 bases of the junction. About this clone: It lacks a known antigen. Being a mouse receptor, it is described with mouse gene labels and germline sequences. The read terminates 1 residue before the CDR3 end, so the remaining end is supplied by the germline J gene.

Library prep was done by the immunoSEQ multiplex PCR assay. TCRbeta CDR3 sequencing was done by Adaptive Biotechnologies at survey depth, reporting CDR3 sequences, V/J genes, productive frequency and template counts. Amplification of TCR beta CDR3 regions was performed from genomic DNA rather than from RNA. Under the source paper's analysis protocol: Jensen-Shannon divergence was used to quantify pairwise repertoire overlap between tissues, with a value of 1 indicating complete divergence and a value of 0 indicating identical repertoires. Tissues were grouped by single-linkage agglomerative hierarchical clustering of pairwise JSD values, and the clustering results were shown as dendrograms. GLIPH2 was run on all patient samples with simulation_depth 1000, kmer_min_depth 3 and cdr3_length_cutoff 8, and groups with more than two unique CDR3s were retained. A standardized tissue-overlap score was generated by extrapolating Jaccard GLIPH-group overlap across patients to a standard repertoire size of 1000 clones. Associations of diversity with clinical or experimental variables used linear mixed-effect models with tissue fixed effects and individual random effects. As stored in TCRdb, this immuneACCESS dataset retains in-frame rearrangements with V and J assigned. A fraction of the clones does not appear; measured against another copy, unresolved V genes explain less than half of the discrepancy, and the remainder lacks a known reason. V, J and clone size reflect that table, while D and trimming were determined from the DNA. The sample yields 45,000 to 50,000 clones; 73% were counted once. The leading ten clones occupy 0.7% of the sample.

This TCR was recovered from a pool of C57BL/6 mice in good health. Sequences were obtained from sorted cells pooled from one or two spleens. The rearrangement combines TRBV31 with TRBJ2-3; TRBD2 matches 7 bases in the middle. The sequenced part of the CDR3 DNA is TGTGCCTGGAGTCTAAGTAGCTGGGGGTCTAGTGCAGAAACGCTGTAT. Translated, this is CAWSLSSWGSSAETLY. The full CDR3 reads CAWSLSSWGSSAETLYF.